One and the same sample provided the 24 T cell receptor beta chains below, sequenced in a study of blood T cells in healthy people across ages. It was with a sample-barcoded 5' primer and a J-beta primer mix that a second PCR of roughly 7 to 12 cycles was run. TCRdb passed the 5' RACE reads through MiXCR, listing each CDR3 protein once. The sample yields about 1,500,000 distinct CDR3 sequences, 28% seen once. The source material was blood. These TCRs come from a woman in her twenties or thirties in good health.

The CDR3 is CASSLDAATNEKLFF. CDR3 DNA sequence: TGTGCCAGCTCATTGGACGCTGCAACTAATGAAAAACTGTTTTTT. The chain uses TRBV18 and TRBJ1-4; D not certain. This CDR3 comprises 15 residues. Per germline, CDR1 KGHSH and CDR2 LQKENI. Trimming took 5 bases from V and 0 from J, leaving 10 bases between them.

The table lists this clonotype with a few counts. The chain is built from TRBV12-3 or TRBV12-4 and TRBJ1-2; D is perhaps TRBD1 (6 bases). Trimming took off 2 bases at V and 2 bases at J, with 9 bases between the two ends. This CDR3 has 14 residues. The DNA for the CDR3 is TGTGCCAGCAGTTTATTAGGGGGGAACTATGGCTACACCTTC. Translating it yields CASSLLGGNYGYTF.

The table lists this clonotype with a few counts. CDR3 region: CSVRQSGYEQYF. The CDR3 DNA follows: TGCAGCGTACGGCAGTCCGGCTACGAGCAGTACTTC. The chain uses TRBV29-1 and TRBJ2-7; D is unresolved. This CDR3 spans 12 amino acids. The germline V and J ends were trimmed by 6 bases and 3 bases, with 12 bases remaining between them. Germline CDR1 reads SQVTM; CDR2 reads ANQGSEA.

In this sample, this clonotype turned up a few times. CDR3: CASSSGAYAGGNGVSSYEQYF. The CDR3 DNA reads TGTGCCAGCAGCTCAGGGGCGTATGCGGGAGGGAACGGTGTTAGCTCCTACGAGCAGTACTTC. This chain connects TRBV7-6 to TRBJ2-7; 9 bases are shared with TRBD2. The trim removed 4 bases at V and 0 bases at J, leaving 22 bases unmatched. Germline CDR1 SGHVS, CDR2 FNYEAQ. The CDR3 spans 21 residues. Filled out from reference TRBV7-6 and TRBJ2-7, the complete variable domain reads GAGVSQSPRYKVTKRGQDVALRCDPISGHVSLYWYRQALGQGPEFLTYFNYEAQQDKSGLPNDRFSAERPEGSISTLTIQRTEQRDSAMYRCASSSGAYAGGNGVSSYEQYFGPGTRLTVT.

The V gene is TRBV3-1, the J gene TRBJ2-2, with TRBD1 matching 8 bases. Trimming took 0 bases from V and 4 from J; bases not matched to a gene: 7. Germline V gene data show CDR1 as LGHDT and CDR2 as YNNKEL (reference sequence). There are 17 residues in the CDR3. The CDR3 coding sequence is TGTGCCAGCAGCCAAGAAGCAGGGGGCTGGGTCACCGGGGAGCTGTTTTTT. Its protein product is CASSQEAGGWVTGELFF.

This clonotype was recorded many times. The chain's CDR3 is CSARGRLNSYEQYF. CDR3 DNA sequence: TGCAGTGCTAGAGGGAGACTAAACTCCTACGAGCAGTACTTC. The gene calls are TRBV20-1 and TRBJ2-7; D might be TRBD2 (5 bases). The CDR3 extends over 14 amino acids. V was pared by 1 base and J by 0 bases, with 10 bases between. Germline V gene data show CDR1 as DFQATT and CDR2 as SNEGSKA (reference sequence).

A word on this clonotype: Germline and junction disagree at one end, which may indicate a read error. For the CDR3, the DNA is TGCAGTACTAGAGAAAAAGTTGGCAGCCGGTCACACTCCTACAATGAGCAGTACTTC. This translates into CSTREKVGSRSHSYNEQYF. V gene TRBV20-1 combines with J gene TRBJ2-1, with D tentatively TRBD2 (5 bases). The J call may be incorrect, as the DNA end agrees better with TRBJ2-7. The length of the CDR3 is 19 residues. Germline values: CDR1 DFQATT, CDR2 SNEGSKA (reference sequence).

The gene calls are TRBV7-9 and TRBJ2-5; maybe TRBD2 (7 bases). With the DNA end fitting TRBJ2-7 better, the J assignment may be wrong. The CDR3 is 15 amino acids. Germline V gene sequence: CDR1 SEHNR, CDR2 FQNEAQ (reference sequence). CDR3 amino acids: CASSPSGGRFDEQYF. The DNA for the CDR3 is TGTGCCAGTAGCCCCTCGGGGGGCCGCTTCGACGAGCAGTACTTC.

This clonotype was counted ten times or more. The J gene is TRBJ1-2, the V gene TRBV14, with TRBD1 matching over 10 bases. V was pared by 6 bases and J by 2 bases, with 6 bases of the junction left unmatched. CDR3 length equals 15 residues. CDR1 SGHDN and CDR2 FVKESK come from the germline V gene. The DNA for the CDR3 is TGTGCCAGCAGTAGGACAGGGGGTGCGAACTATGGCTACACCTTC. Protein: CASSRTGGANYGYTF. Combining the CDR3 with reference TRBV14 and TRBJ1-2 gives the whole variable domain EAGVTQFPSHSVIEKGQTVTLRCDPISGHDNLYWYRRVMGKEIKFLLHFVKESKQDESGMPNNRFLAERTGGTYSTLKVQPAELEDSGVYFCASSRTGGANYGYTFGSGTRLTVV.

The V and J genes are TRBV5-5 and TRBJ2-1; D is possibly TRBD1 or TRBD2 (5 bases each). The CDR3 runs 15 residues. CDR1 and CDR2 from the germline V gene are SGHKS and YYEKEE (reference sequence). V was cut by 5 bases and J by 5 bases, with 17 bases left in between. CDR3 nucleotide sequence: TGTGCCAGCAGTTCCCCGGGACGGGGAGACAATGAGCAGTTCTTC. It yields the protein CASSSPGRGDNEQFF.

This clonotype has more than one count but fewer than ten. The chain couples TRBV25-1 to TRBJ1-1; D is perhaps TRBD1 (5 bases). Germline V lookup: CDR1 MGHDK, CDR2 SYGVNS. The CDR3 consists of 14 residues. V was cut by 1 base and J by 4 bases, with 10 bases left in between. CDR3 nucleotides: TGTGCCAGCAGTGAATCGGGGGGGTGCACTGAAGCTTTCTTT. It codes for CASSESGGCTEAFF. The entire variable domain, with the rest obtained from reference TRBV25-1 and TRBJ1-1, is as follows: EADIYQTPRYLVIGTGKKITLECSQTMGHDKMYWYQQDPGMELHLIHYSYGVNSTEKGDLSSESTVSRIRTEHFPLTLESARPSHTSQYLCASSESGGCTEAFFGQGTRLTVV.

In its sample, this clonotype was seen a few times. The chain is built from TRBV11-2 and TRBJ2-3, with TRBD2 as a possible D gene (6 bases). CDR1 and CDR2 (germline): SGHAT, FQNNGV. Trimming pared 5 bases from V and 3 bases from J, leaving 12 bases between. The CDR3 has 14 amino acids. This CDR3 reads CASSVAVATDTQYF. The DNA of the CDR3 is TGTGCCAGCAGCGTAGCGGTGGCAACAGATACGCAGTATTTT.

The V gene is TRBV12-3 or TRBV12-4, the J gene TRBJ2-3; 11 nucleotides align to TRBD2. V was pared by 8 bases and J by 4 bases, with 8 bases of the junction left unmatched. The CDR3 consists of 15 residues. The CDR3: CASGGTSGGPDTQYF. DNA for the CDR3: TGTGCCAGCGGCGGGACTAGCGGAGGGCCAGATACGCAGTATTTT.

The CDR3 DNA reads TGTGCCAGCTGGGGGAGCAGCAGCTCCAATGAGCAGTTCTTC. As protein: CASWGSSSSNEQFF. The chain joins TRBV27 to TRBJ2-1; D is perhaps TRBD1 or TRBD2 (5 bases each). There are 14 residues in the CDR3. The ends were cut back, 8 bases at V and 6 bases at J, with 17 bases in the middle. CDR1 is MNHEY, CDR2 SMNVEV, per germline (reference sequence).

Points on this clonotype: An end of the junction differs from the germline gene, which may be a read error. V gene TRBV12-3 or TRBV12-4 combines with J gene TRBJ2-2; D is unclear. The CDR3 sequence is 14 residues long. The CDR3 here is CAGSRFRSAGELFF. CDR3 coding DNA: TGTGCCGGCAGCCGATTTAGGAGCGCCGGGGAGCTGTTTTTT.

This clonotype was observed a handful of times. The chain recombines TRBV6-5 with TRBJ1-2, with D uncertain. The CDR3 length is 15 residues. Looked up from germline, CDR1 is MNHEY and CDR2 is SVGAGI. The ends were cut back, 4 bases at V and 8 bases at J, with 20 bases in the middle. This CDR3 is CASSSLSGWGRGYTF. In nucleotides, the CDR3 is TGTGCCAGCAGTTCTCTGAGCGGATGGGGTCGCGGCTACACCTTC.

Of note for this clonotype: A read error is possible here, since a much larger clone lies one base away. The CDR3 coding sequence is TGTGCCAGCGGTTACTTACAGGCCCAAGGGGGCTACGAGCAGTACTTC. It yields the protein CASGYLQAQGGYEQYF. The V and J genes are TRBV6-6 and TRBJ2-5, with TRBD1 as a possible D gene (6 bases). The DNA end lines up better with TRBJ2-7; the J call may be wrong. The germline CDR1 and CDR2 sequences are MNHNY and SVGAGI (reference sequence). The CDR3 has 16 residues.

This clonotype turned up a few times. This chain joins TRBV29-1 and TRBJ1-4; TRBD1 is a possible D gene (6 bases). V lost 6 bases, J lost 10 bases, and 21 bases lay in between. There are 14 residues in the CDR3. The germline gives CDR1 SQVTM, CDR2 ANQGSEA. The CDR3 DNA is TGCAGCGTACAACAGGGTCCCCCGGGGGGAAAACTGTTTTTT. This encodes CSVQQGPPGGKLFF.

This clonotype was seen a few times. The gene calls are TRBV4-1 and TRBJ1-4; D is uncertain. With 1 base removed from V and 6 bases from J, the gap between germline ends came to 15 bases. Germline lookup yields CDR1 MGHRA and CDR2 YSYEKL. This CDR3 is 16 amino acids long. CDR3 loop: CASSQVVPTRYEKLFF. CDR3 sequence (DNA): TGCGCCAGCAGCCAAGTTGTCCCCACCCGATATGAAAAACTGTTTTTT.

This clonotype came up many times. This sequence joins TRBV20-1 and TRBJ2-1, with D unresolved. The CDR3 has 12 amino acids. V dropped 4 bases and J dropped 6 bases, with 10 bases sitting between them. Looked up from germline, CDR1 is DFQATT and CDR2 is SNEGSKA (reference sequence). The CDR3 region is CSANLWRNEQFF. The CDR3 nucleotides read TGCAGTGCTAATCTGTGGCGCAATGAGCAGTTCTTC.

This clonotype came up once. This sequence may be a read error, since a much larger clone differs from it by one base. This chain links TRBV4-1 with TRBJ1-2; D is perhaps TRBD1 (5 bases). Germline V gene lookup returns CDR1 MGHRA and CDR2 YSYEKL. V was pared by 1 base and J by 6 bases, with 15 bases between. CDR3 length equals 15 residues. This CDR3 reads CASSQAGLTADGYTF. For the CDR3, the DNA is TGCGCCAGCAGCCAAGCAGGGTTGACGGCGGATGGCTACACCTTC.

This chain links TRBV5-4 with TRBJ2-1; D not resolved. CDR1 and CDR2 (germline): SGHNT, YYREEE (reference sequence). V lost 0 bases and J lost 8, with 15 bases in between. The length of the CDR3 is 15 residues. As DNA, the CDR3 is TGTGCCAGCAGCTTGGTCGGACCCTCCCGGTATGAGCAGTTCTTC. This gives the protein CASSLVGPSRYEQFF.

This clonotype showed up just a few times. The chain couples TRBV7-9 to TRBJ2-3, with 7 bases aligning to TRBD2. CDR1 is SEHNR, CDR2 FQNEAQ, per germline (reference sequence). V shed 1 base, J shed 3 bases, and the junction held 7 bases outside the gene matches. The CDR3 runs 16 residues. The CDR3 protein is CASSLGLAEATDTQYF. The DNA for the CDR3 is TGTGCCAGCAGCTTAGGACTAGCAGAGGCGACAGATACGCAGTATTTT.

Only one count was recorded for this clonotype. This may be a read error, as it is one base from a much larger clone. The chain links TRBV7-9 to TRBJ2-7; no clear D. This CDR3 has 13 residues. Trimming took 2 bases from V and 3 from J, leaving 8 bases between them. CDR1 is SEHNR and CDR2 is FQNEAQ in the germline V gene (reference sequence). CDR3 in amino acids: CASSLWSFYEQYF. As DNA, the CDR3 is TGTGCCAGCAGCTTATGGAGCTTCTACGAGCAGTACTTC.